A selection of T cell receptor beta chains follows, all from one sample in a study of OX40 agonist ivuxolimab in advanced cancers. TCRdb's copy holds only in-frame clones and misses some; the assay was immunoSEQ multiplex PCR. The sample includes 20,000 to 30,000 clones, roughly 80% of them seen just once. This sample comprised CD4+ or CD8+ T cells sorted from blood, obtained in a trial of the OX40 agonist ivuxolimab. These receptors all stem from an adult with an advanced solid tumor such as melanoma, head and neck, liver or kidney cancer. CDR3s include the opening cysteine and the closing phenylalanine or tryptophan. D genes are given only for firm matches. Rows give clone size only sometimes, using once, few, many, or a class for an expanded clone.

v_gene: TRBV11-3; d_gene: .; j_gene: TRBJ2-1; abundance: once; CDR3nt: TGTGCCAGCAGCTTAAATGGGCGGGGGCCAGGGTCCTACAATGAGCAGTTCTTC; CDR3aa: CASSLNGRGPGSYNEQFF
v_gene: TRBV18; d_gene: .; j_gene: TRBJ1-2; abundance: .; CDR3nt: TGTGCCAGCTCACCAGAGGGGATACCTAACTATGGCTACACCTTC; CDR3aa: CASSPEGIPNYGYTF
v_gene: TRBV13; d_gene: .; j_gene: TRBJ2-1; abundance: .; CDR3nt: TGTGCCAGCAGCTCCCCCCTAATACGACTTGAGCAGTTCTTC; CDR3aa: CASSSPLIRLEQFF
v_gene: TRBV6-1; d_gene: TRBD1; j_gene: TRBJ1-6; abundance: .; CDR3nt: TGTGCCAGCAGTGACAGCGAGGACAGGGATTTGGGTCTTTTGAATTCACCCCTCCACTTT; CDR3aa: CASSDSEDRDLGLLNSPLHF
v_gene: TRBV5-6; d_gene: .; j_gene: TRBJ1-2; abundance: .; CDR3nt: TGTGCCAGCAGCTTGGCCGAGGGCTCTTGGGGCTACACCTTC; CDR3aa: CASSLAEGSWGYTF
v_gene: TRBV5-4; d_gene: TRBD1; j_gene: TRBJ2-2; abundance: .; CDR3nt: TGTGCCAGCAGCGCGTACAGGGGGGCAAACACCGGGGAGCTGTTTTTT; CDR3aa: CASSAYRGANTGELFF
v_gene: TRBV19; d_gene: .; j_gene: TRBJ1-1; abundance: .; CDR3nt: TGTGCCAGTAGTAGATTCGTGAGTAGGGCGCAGGACACTGAAGCTTTCTTT; CDR3aa: CASSRFVSRAQDTEAFF
v_gene: TRBV28; d_gene: .; j_gene: TRBJ2-7; abundance: few; CDR3nt: TGTGCCAGCAGAGGCCACGAGCAGTACTTC; CDR3aa: CASRGHEQYF
v_gene: TRBV7-9; d_gene: .; j_gene: TRBJ1-1; abundance: .; CDR3nt: TGTGCCAGCAGCTTAGCGGTTGAAGCTTTCTTT; CDR3aa: CASSLAVEAFF
v_gene: TRBV7-2; d_gene: .; j_gene: TRBJ1-1; abundance: .; CDR3nt: TGTGCCAGCAGCTTAGTCGGGGGGGACACTGAAGCTTTCTTT; CDR3aa: CASSLVGGDTEAFF
v_gene: TRBV19; d_gene: .; j_gene: TRBJ2-3; abundance: few; CDR3nt: TGTGCCAGTAGTATAGCGGGGTACCTAAGCACAGATACGCAGTATTTT; CDR3aa: CASSIAGYLSTDTQYF
v_gene: TRBV1; d_gene: .; j_gene: TRBJ1-4; abundance: few; CDR3nt: TGCACCAGCAGCCAAGAGACAGGGGCCCGTAGAAAACTGTTTTTT; CDR3aa: CTSSQETGARRKLFF
v_gene: TRBV2; d_gene: TRBD2; j_gene: TRBJ2-5; abundance: .; CDR3nt: TGTGCCAGCAGTGCTCGACTAGCGGGGGGGTCTGCGGTCGCCCAGTACTTC; CDR3aa: CASSARLAGGSAVAQYF
v_gene: TRBV13; d_gene: .; j_gene: TRBJ2-7; abundance: .; CDR3nt: TGTGCCAGCAGCTCGGACAGTTCCTACGAGCAGTACTTC; CDR3aa: CASSSDSSYEQYF
v_gene: TRBV29-1; d_gene: TRBD2; j_gene: TRBJ2-1; abundance: .; CDR3nt: TGCAGCGTTGAAGAGGGGACTAGCGGGGCAATTTACAATGAGCAGTTCTTC; CDR3aa: CSVEEGTSGAIYNEQFF
v_gene: TRBV6-4; d_gene: .; j_gene: TRBJ2-2; abundance: .; CDR3nt: TGTGCCAGCAGTGAGCAGGGGGGCGCCGGGGAGCTGTTTTTT; CDR3aa: CASSEQGGAGELFF
v_gene: TRBV5-6; d_gene: .; j_gene: TRBJ1-4; abundance: .; CDR3nt: TGTGCCAGCAGCCAAACATTCGAGCTTCGATATAATGAAAAACTGTTTTTT; CDR3aa: CASSQTFELRYNEKLFF
v_gene: TRBV7-8; d_gene: TRBD1; j_gene: TRBJ2-5; abundance: .; CDR3nt: TGTGCCAGCAGCTTATCACGGGACAGGAAGACCCAGTACTTC; CDR3aa: CASSLSRDRKTQYF
v_gene: TRBV30; d_gene: .; j_gene: TRBJ1-6; abundance: .; CDR3nt: TGTGCCTGGAGTAGCTCCTATAATTCACCCCTCCACTTT; CDR3aa: CAWSSSYNSPLHF
v_gene: TRBV5-1; d_gene: TRBD1; j_gene: TRBJ2-2; abundance: .; CDR3nt: TGCGCCAGCAGCTTAGACACAGGGGATACCGGGGAGCTGTTTTTT; CDR3aa: CASSLDTGDTGELFF
v_gene: TRBV5-1; d_gene: .; j_gene: TRBJ2-7; abundance: once; CDR3nt: TGCGCCAGCAGCTTCCGGACGGGAACCTCCTACGAGCAGTACTTC; CDR3aa: CASSFRTGTSYEQYF
v_gene: TRBV5-6; d_gene: .; j_gene: TRBJ2-1; abundance: once; CDR3nt: TGTGCCAGCAGCTTAACGTTCGGACAGATTTACAATGAGCAGTTCTTC; CDR3aa: CASSLTFGQIYNEQFF
v_gene: TRBV11-1; d_gene: .; j_gene: TRBJ1-1; abundance: .; CDR3nt: TGTGCCAGCAGCCCGACCGTGGGCACTGAAGCTTTCTTT; CDR3aa: CASSPTVGTEAFF
v_gene: TRBV5-1; d_gene: .; j_gene: TRBJ1-6; abundance: .; CDR3nt: TGCGCCAGCAGCCGTTTAGACAGGTCTAATTCACCCCTCCACTTT; CDR3aa: CASSRLDRSNSPLHF
v_gene: TRBV4-1; d_gene: .; j_gene: TRBJ2-1; abundance: .; CDR3nt: TGCGCCAGCAGCCAAGACGATGCTTCCTACAATGAGCAGTTCTTC; CDR3aa: CASSQDDASYNEQFF
v_gene: TRBV30; d_gene: TRBD2; j_gene: TRBJ2-1; abundance: .; CDR3nt: TGTGCCTGGAGTGGGACTAGCAGCAATGAGCAGTTCTTC; CDR3aa: CAWSGTSSNEQFF
v_gene: TRBV6-6; d_gene: TRBD2; j_gene: TRBJ2-1; abundance: .; CDR3nt: TGTGCCAGCAGTTACCCGGGACTATACAATGAGCAGTTCTTC; CDR3aa: CASSYPGLYNEQFF
v_gene: TRBV28; d_gene: .; j_gene: TRBJ1-1; abundance: .; CDR3nt: TGTGCCAGCAGTTTTATCGGAAACACTGAAGCTTTCTTT; CDR3aa: CASSFIGNTEAFF
v_gene: TRBV5-1; d_gene: .; j_gene: TRBJ1-2; abundance: .; CDR3nt: TGCGCCAGCAGCTTGGTATCCGGTCCGACGAACTATGGCTACACCTTC; CDR3aa: CASSLVSGPTNYGYTF
v_gene: TRBV7-8; d_gene: TRBD1; j_gene: TRBJ1-3; abundance: .; CDR3nt: TGTGCCAGCAGCTCGGACAGGCTCACCGTTGGAAACACCATATATTTT; CDR3aa: CASSSDRLTVGNTIYF
v_gene: TRBV13; d_gene: .; j_gene: TRBJ2-7; abundance: .; CDR3nt: TGTGCCAGCAGCTTGGGGACTCTGGAGAGCGAGCAGTACTTC; CDR3aa: CASSLGTLESEQYF
v_gene: TRBV7-9; d_gene: .; j_gene: TRBJ2-5; abundance: .; CDR3nt: TGTGCCAGCAGTCCCAAGGCTGCAGAGACCCAGTACTTC; CDR3aa: CASSPKAAETQYF
v_gene: TRBV19; d_gene: .; j_gene: TRBJ1-3; abundance: .; CDR3nt: TGTGCCAGTAGTATAGACCAGGCCGAATCTGGAAACACCATATATTTT; CDR3aa: CASSIDQAESGNTIYF
v_gene: TRBV19; d_gene: .; j_gene: TRBJ2-6; abundance: .; CDR3nt: TGTGCCAGTTCCGAGACAAACTCTGGGGCCAACGTCCTGACTTTC; CDR3aa: CASSETNSGANVLTF
v_gene: TRBV5-1; d_gene: TRBD2; j_gene: TRBJ2-3; abundance: .; CDR3nt: TGCGCCAGCAGGGTTAGCGGGGGGGCGACAGATACGCAGTATTTT; CDR3aa: CASRVSGGATDTQYF
v_gene: TRBV11-3; d_gene: .; j_gene: TRBJ2-7; abundance: .; CDR3nt: TGTGCCAGCAGCCGGAGGGTATTAGACTACGAGCAGTACTTC; CDR3aa: CASSRRVLDYEQYF
v_gene: TRBV5-1; d_gene: .; j_gene: TRBJ1-2; abundance: .; CDR3nt: TGCGCCAGCAGCTCCCGGGACCCTGGTCTTTCTAACTATGGCTACACCTTC; CDR3aa: CASSSRDPGLSNYGYTF
v_gene: TRBV5-1; d_gene: TRBD1; j_gene: TRBJ1-3; abundance: few; CDR3nt: TGCGCCAGCAGCTCACAGACAGGGAGAAACACCATATATTTT; CDR3aa: CASSSQTGRNTIYF
v_gene: TRBV7-9; d_gene: .; j_gene: TRBJ2-7; abundance: .; CDR3nt: TGTGCCAGCAGCTTAGAAGCCTGGACCGTAAGCTCCTACGAGCAGTACTTC; CDR3aa: CASSLEAWTVSSYEQYF
v_gene: TRBV28; d_gene: .; j_gene: TRBJ1-5; abundance: once; CDR3nt: TGTGCCAGCAGTTTAGGGGAGGGGAAAAGACAGCCCCAGCATTTT; CDR3aa: CASSLGEGKRQPQHF
v_gene: TRBV6-1; d_gene: .; j_gene: TRBJ2-1; abundance: .; CDR3nt: TGTGCCAGCAGTGAACGTTCACAGCTCTACAATGAGCAGTTCTTC; CDR3aa: CASSERSQLYNEQFF
v_gene: TRBV5-4; d_gene: .; j_gene: TRBJ2-4; abundance: .; CDR3nt: TGTGCCAGCACCCTGCGAGTCACCGACTTAGCCAAAAACATTCAGTACTTC; CDR3aa: CASTLRVTDLAKNIQYF
v_gene: TRBV5-1; d_gene: TRBD2; j_gene: TRBJ2-5; abundance: .; CDR3nt: TGCGCCAGCACCCTCGGGGGAGCGGGGTTGGCCCAGTACTTC; CDR3aa: CASTLGGAGLAQYF